This TCR beta chain was captured by sequencing in a study of OX40 agonist ivuxolimab in advanced cancers. Study in general: Ivuxolimab doses were 0.01, 0.1, 0.3, 1.5, 3 or 10 mg/kg every 2 weeks. Dose-escalation patients were diagnosed with hepatocellular carcinoma, melanoma, renal cell cancer or head and neck cancer. Notes on the study in general: In the 0.1-3.0 mg/kg groups, partial responders showed among the lowest expansion. It was not determined which antigens were specifically recognized by the peripheral T cells that had undergone clonal expansion.

Profiled with immunoSEQ multiplex PCR; TCRdb holds only in-frame clones, not every one. The table has about 60,000 clones, around 90% seen once. Note on this clone: The antigen is unknown.

V was shortened by 1 base and J by 0 bases, with 13 bases between the two germline ends. Germline lookup yields CDR1 MDHEN and CDR2 SYDVKM. The CDR3 extends over 18 amino acids. Sequencing used CD4+ or CD8+ T cells sorted from blood, obtained in a trial of the OX40 agonist ivuxolimab. The gene calls are TRBV28 and TRBJ2-6, with a tentative D call TRBD1 (5 bases). This clonotype originated in an adult with an advanced solid tumor such as melanoma, head and neck, liver or kidney cancer. CDR3 protein: CASSLLGRAYSGANVLTF. The DNA of the CDR3 is TGTGCCAGCAGTTTATTGGGCAGGGCCTACTCTGGGGCCAACGTCCTGACTTTC. The whole variable domain, remainder taken from reference TRBV28 and TRBJ2-6, is DVKVTQSSRYLVKRTGEKVFLECVQDMDHENMFWYRQDPGLGLRLIYFSYDVKMKEKGDIPEGYSVSREKKERFSLILESASTNQTSMYLCASSLLGRAYSGANVLTFGAGSRLTVL.